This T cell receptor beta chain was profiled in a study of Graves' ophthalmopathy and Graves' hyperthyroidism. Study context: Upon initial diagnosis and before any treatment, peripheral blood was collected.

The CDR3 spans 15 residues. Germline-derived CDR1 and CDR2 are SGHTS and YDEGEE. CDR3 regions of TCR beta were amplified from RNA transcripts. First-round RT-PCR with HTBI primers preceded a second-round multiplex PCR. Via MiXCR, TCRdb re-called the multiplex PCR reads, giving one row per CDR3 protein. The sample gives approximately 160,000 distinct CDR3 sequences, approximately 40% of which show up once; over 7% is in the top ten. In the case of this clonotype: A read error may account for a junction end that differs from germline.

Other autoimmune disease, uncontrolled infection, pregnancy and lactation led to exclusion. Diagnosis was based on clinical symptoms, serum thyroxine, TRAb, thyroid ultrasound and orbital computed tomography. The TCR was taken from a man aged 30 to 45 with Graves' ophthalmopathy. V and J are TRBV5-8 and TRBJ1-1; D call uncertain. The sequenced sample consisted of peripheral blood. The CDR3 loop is CASSLDGGMNTEAFF. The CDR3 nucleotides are TGTGCCAGCAGTTTGGACGGCGGCATGAACACTGAAGCTTTCTTT. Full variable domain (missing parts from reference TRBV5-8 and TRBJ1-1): EAGVTQSPTHLIKTRGQQATLRCSPISGHTSVYWYQQALGLGLQFLLWYDEGEERNRGNFPPRFSGRQFPNYSSELNVNALELEDSALYLCASSLDGGMNTEAFFGQGTRLTVV.